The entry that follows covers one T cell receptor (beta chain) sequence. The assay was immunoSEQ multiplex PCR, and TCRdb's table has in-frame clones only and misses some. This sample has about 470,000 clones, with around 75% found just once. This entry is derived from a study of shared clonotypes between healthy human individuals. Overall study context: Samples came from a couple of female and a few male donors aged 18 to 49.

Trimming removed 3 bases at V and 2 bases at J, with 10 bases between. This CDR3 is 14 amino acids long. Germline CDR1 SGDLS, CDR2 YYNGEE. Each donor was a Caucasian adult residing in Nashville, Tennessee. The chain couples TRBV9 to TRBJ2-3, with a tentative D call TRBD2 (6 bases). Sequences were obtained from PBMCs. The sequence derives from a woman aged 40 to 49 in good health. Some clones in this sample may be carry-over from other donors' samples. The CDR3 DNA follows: TGTGCCAGCAGCGACCGGGACTCCACAGATACGCAGTATTTT. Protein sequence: CASSDRDSTDTQYF.